The 31 T cell receptor beta chains below all came from one sample that was sequenced in a study of vaccination effects on CD4 cells after COVID-19. Antigen-specific CD4+ T cells expanded by the ViraFEST assay with viral peptide pools were then sequenced. Upon completion of 10 to 11 days in culture, CD4+ T cells were isolated. Participants completed two doses of the BNT162b2 or mRNA-1273 vaccine. Using immunoSEQ multiplex PCR, the repertoire was profiled, and TCRdb retains in-frame clones only, with some absent. Here the sample spans roughly 30,000 clones, about 67% being singletons. Antigens for these TCRs are unknown. The specimen comprised CD4+ T cells from PBMCs cultured with HCoV-NL63 spike peptides, sampled after COVID-19 vaccination. The receptors originated from a human donor who received a COVID-19 vaccine.

V and J are TRBV3-1 (or the pseudogene TRBV3-2) and TRBJ2-1, with 9 bases matching TRBD1. Per germline, CDR1 LGHDT and CDR2 YNNKEL (reference sequence). Trimming took 6 bases from V and 4 from J; bases not matched to a gene: 10. The length of the CDR3 is 16 residues. The CDR3 coding sequence is TGTGCCAGCAGTTCTTCCCGGGACAGGGCTTACAATGAGCAGTTCTTC. Residues: CASSSSRDRAYNEQFF.

The chain has TRBV5-5 and TRBJ1-4; D ambiguous. Germline values: CDR1 SGHKS, CDR2 YYEKEE (reference sequence). CDR3 length equals 14 residues. Trimming left V 4 bases short and J 4 bases short, with 11 bases between. DNA for the CDR3: TGTGCCAGCAGCCGCCCGGGGAGTAATGAAAAACTGTTTTTT. Its translation is CASSRPGSNEKLFF.

Within the sample, this clone is medium-sized. The chain is built from TRBV2 and TRBJ2-2, with D unresolved. The CDR3 has 15 amino acids. The V end lost 2 bases, the J end lost 4 bases, and 11 bases lay between the germline ends. Germline V gene data show CDR1 as SNHLY and CDR2 as FYNNEI. In DNA form, the CDR3 reads TGTGCCAGCAGTGAATCTCTGGGTACCACCGGGGAGCTGTTTTTT. This sequence encodes CASSESLGTTGELFF.

The V gene is TRBV18, the J gene TRBJ2-7; D gene ambiguous. The CDR3 is 16 residues long. Trimming pared 1 base from V and 0 bases from J, leaving 13 bases between. Per the germline V gene, CDR1 is KGHSH and CDR2 is LQKENI. CDR3 amino acids: CASSPLIPSSSYEQYF. CDR3 nucleotides: TGTGCCAGCTCACCACTTATCCCGAGTAGCTCCTACGAGCAGTACTTC.

The chain joins TRBV2 to TRBJ2-3; no clear D. In germline, CDR1 is SNHLY, CDR2 FYNNEI. There are 14 residues in the CDR3. V lost 6 bases, J lost 4 bases, and 14 bases lay in between. The CDR3 DNA is TGTGCCAGCAGGAAGGGTGACGGGTCAGATACGCAGTATTTT. It specifies CASRKGDGSDTQYF.

This sequence joins TRBV10-3 and TRBJ2-1; TRBD2 matches 8 bases. Germline CDR1 ENHRY, CDR2 SYGVKD. The CDR3 is 17 amino acids. V shed 8 bases and J 7 bases; nucleotides not matched to a gene: 19. For the CDR3, the DNA is TGTGCCATCGGGGGGACCCACTACGGGGGGGTGCAAAATGAGCAGTTCTTC. Translated: CAIGGTHYGGVQNEQFF.

This chain links TRBV18 with TRBJ1-4, with unresolved D. V was pared by 3 bases and J by 4 bases, with 15 bases between. CDR1 is KGHSH and CDR2 is LQKENI in the germline V gene. The CDR3 has 16 amino acids. The CDR3 spells CASSPSYRDNNEKLFF. CDR3 coding DNA: TGTGCCAGCTCACCGTCGTACCGGGATAATAATGAAAAACTGTTTTTT.

The chain employs TRBV6-6 and TRBJ1-5, with 8 bases that match TRBD1. Germline lookup yields CDR1 MNHNY and CDR2 SVGAGI (reference sequence). V shed 0 bases, J shed 3 bases, and the junction held 4 bases outside the gene matches. The CDR3 spans 16 residues. The CDR3 DNA reads as TGTGCCAGCAGTTACTCGGACAGGGAATTCAATCAGCCCCAGCATTTT. Its protein product is CASSYSDREFNQPQHF.

The V call is TRBV11-2, the J call TRBJ2-5, with D unclear. The V end lost 7 bases, the J end lost 1 base, and 7 bases lay between the germline ends. The germline V gene has CDR1 SGHAT and CDR2 FQNNGV. The CDR3 is 12 residues long. The DNA of the CDR3 is TGTGCCAGCACCTTCAGCCAAGAGACCCAGTACTTC. Its translation: CASTFSQETQYF.

V is TRBV27 and J is TRBJ2-5; 9 bases are a match to TRBD2. CDR3 size: 16 residues. Germline values: CDR1 MNHEY, CDR2 SMNVEV (reference sequence). The trim removed 6 bases at V and 2 bases at J, leaving 10 bases unmatched. The CDR3 loop reads CASRVAGGGGQETQYF. The CDR3, as DNA: TGTGCCAGCAGGGTCGCGGGAGGGGGGGGGCAAGAGACCCAGTACTTC.

The genes are TRBV6-5 and TRBJ1-1; D call uncertain. V lost 5 bases, J lost 0 bases, and 13 bases lay in between. Germline lookup yields CDR1 MNHEY and CDR2 SVGAGI. This CDR3 has 15 residues. The CDR3 DNA is TGTGCCAGCAGTCACCTACGGGATCTGAACACTGAAGCTTTCTTT. Protein sequence: CASSHLRDLNTEAFF.

Only a few counts were recorded for this clone. The chain has TRBV5-1 and TRBJ2-7; D call uncertain. V gave up 4 bases and J gave up 0 bases, with 11 bases separating them. Per germline, CDR1 SGHRS and CDR2 YFSETQ. CDR3 length: 14 amino acids. The CDR3 DNA sequence: TGCGCCAGCAGCACCACAGTTACCTCCTACGAGCAGTACTTC. It translates to CASSTTVTSYEQYF.

CDR3 sequence: CASSFSPTGGSYNEQFF. The CDR3 nucleotides are TGTGCCAGCAGCTTCTCCCCAACGGGGGGGTCTTACAATGAGCAGTTCTTC. This chain joins TRBV7-2 and TRBJ2-1; 8 nucleotides align to TRBD2. The ends lost 3 bases at V and 4 bases at J; junction bases unmatched: 11. Germline V gene lookup returns CDR1 SGHTA and CDR2 FQGNSA. The CDR3 runs to 17 residues.

The J gene is TRBJ2-1, the V gene TRBV6-5; D is unresolved. In germline, CDR1 is MNHEY, CDR2 SVGAGI. This CDR3 region has 12 residues. Trimming took off 5 bases at V and 4 bases at J, with 6 bases between the two ends. The DNA for the CDR3 is TGTGCCAGCAGTAACTGGTACAATGAGCAGTTCTTC. It translates to CASSNWYNEQFF.

The chain joins TRBV29-1 to TRBJ2-2, with D unresolved. This CDR3 contains 12 residues. V was pared by 3 bases and J by 0 bases, with 2 bases between. Germline V gene lookup returns CDR1 SQVTM and CDR2 ANQGSEA. The CDR3 nucleotides are TGCAGCGTTGATCCGAACACCGGGGAGCTGTTTTTT. It yields the protein CSVDPNTGELFF.

This chain uses TRBV9 with TRBJ2-7, with D perhaps TRBD1 (7 bases). The CDR3 totals 14 residues. V gave up 2 bases and J gave up 1 base, with 10 bases separating them. Germline lookup yields CDR1 SGDLS and CDR2 YYNGEE. In nucleotides, the CDR3 is TGTGCCAGCAGCGTGGAGGGACAGTCCTACGAGCAGTACTTC. This encodes CASSVEGQSYEQYF.

The rearrangement uses TRBV7-9 and TRBJ2-5; D not certain. Germline-derived CDR1 and CDR2 are SEHNR and FQNEAQ (reference sequence). The CDR3 runs to 15 residues. Deletions cut 2 bases from V and 2 bases from J, with 12 bases between. The CDR3 DNA is TGTGCCAGCAGCTTAACGCTAGGCAGACAAGAGACCCAGTACTTC. This sequence encodes CASSLTLGRQETQYF.

The V call is TRBV7-2, the J call TRBJ2-1; 10 bases agree with TRBD2. The trim removed 1 base at V and 13 bases at J, leaving 4 bases unmatched. CDR1 is SGHTA and CDR2 is FQGNSA in the germline V gene. The CDR3 is made up of 13 amino acids. CDR3 nucleotide sequence: TGTGCCAGCAGCTTAGGTCCTAGCGGGAGACAGTTCTTC. Translation gives CASSLGPSGRQFF.

The CDR3 loop reads CASSGQGGFYTF. The DNA for the CDR3 is TGTGCCAGCAGTGGGCAGGGGGGGTTCTACACCTTC. The V and J genes are TRBV2 and TRBJ1-2; TRBD1 aligns across 7 bases. This CDR3 contains 12 residues. The V and J ends lost 4 bases and 10 bases, in that order; junction bases with no gene match: 6. Germline assignment: CDR1 SNHLY and CDR2 FYNNEI.

The V and J genes are TRBV29-1 and TRBJ1-5; D remains unclear. CDR3 length: 16 amino acids. Germline V gives CDR1 SQVTM, CDR2 ANQGSEA. V was pared by 2 bases and J by 3 bases, with 17 bases between. CDR3 coding DNA: TGCAGCGTTGAATTGTCAGAGAGCAGCCCCAATCAGCCCCAGCATTTT. This translates into CSVELSESSPNQPQHF.

This sequence joins TRBV24-1 and TRBJ2-3, with 8 bases aligning to TRBD1. The CDR3 sequence is 20 residues long. Germline trimming cut 4 bases from V and 2 bases from J; bases unmatched to any gene: 19. The germline V gene encodes CDR1 KGHDR and CDR2 SFDVKD. Written as DNA, the CDR3 is TGTGCCACCAGTGAGAAGGGATCTCAGCCAGGGGGCCACATCACAGATACGCAGTATTTT. Its protein product is CATSEKGSQPGGHITDTQYF.

The genes are TRBV28 and TRBJ1-5; the match to TRBD1 covers 7 bases. V lost 8 bases to trimming and J lost 16 bases; unmatched junction nucleotides: 8. Germline CDR1 reads MDHEN; CDR2 reads SYDVKM. This CDR3 is 10 amino acids long. CDR3 bases: TGTGCCAGCGGACGGCAGGGGGAACATTTT. This encodes CASGRQGEHF.

The chain recombines TRBV3-1 (or the pseudogene TRBV3-2) with TRBJ1-4, with 8 bases fitting TRBD1. Germline V gives CDR1 LGHDT, CDR2 YNNKEL (reference sequence). This CDR3 comprises 20 residues. J lost 4 bases, V lost 0 bases, and 16 bases had no gene match. The CDR3 nucleotides read TGTGCCAGCAGCCAAGATAGTCTGGGGACAGGAAATTTCGGTAATGAAAAACTGTTTTTT. It codes for CASSQDSLGTGNFGNEKLFF.

The V call is TRBV15, the J call TRBJ2-2; possible D gene TRBD2, 5 bases. The CDR3 length is 16 residues. V lost 0 bases to trimming and J lost 5 bases, with 13 bases between them. Germline V gene lookup returns CDR1 LNHNV and CDR2 YYDKDF (reference sequence). The CDR3 spells CATSRDKRQLTGELFF. The CDR3 DNA follows: TGTGCCACCAGCAGAGATAAGCGGCAACTTACCGGGGAGCTGTTTTTT.

The chain recombines TRBV11-3 with TRBJ1-2; D is unclear. Germline V gene lookup returns CDR1 SGHNT and CDR2 YENEEA. CDR3 length: 15 residues. The V gene lost 1 base and the J gene lost 6 bases, with 15 bases spanning the gap. DNA for the CDR3: TGTGCCAGCAGCTTAGTATTGCAGTCCTCGAATGGCTACACCTTC. This codes for CASSLVLQSSNGYTF. Full variable domain (rest looked up from reference TRBV11-3 and TRBJ1-2): EAGVVQSPRYKIIEKKQPVAFWCNPISGHNTLYWYLQNLGQGPELLIRYENEEAVDDSQLPKDRFSAERLKGVDSTLKIQPAELGDSAVYLCASSLVLQSSNGYTFGSGTRLTVV.

In its sample, this clone was seen a few times. The chain recombines TRBV3-1 (or the pseudogene TRBV3-2) with TRBJ1-6, with D maybe TRBD1 (5 bases). V lost 1 base and J 13 bases, leaving 35 bases between the germline ends. Germline-derived CDR1 and CDR2 are LGHDT and YNNKEL (reference sequence). The CDR3 spans 21 residues. The CDR3 region has the DNA TGTGCCAGCAGCCAAGGAAAGGGCCGCGGGGCGTCCGCTGGAGCCGTTTCGCCCCTCCACTTT. Its protein is CASSQGKGRGASAGAVSPLHF.

The chain has TRBV5-1 and TRBJ2-7; the match to TRBD2 covers 10 bases. Trimming cost V 2 bases and J 1 base; bases outside gene matches: 9. The CDR3 has 17 amino acids. Per the germline V gene, CDR1 is SGHRS and CDR2 is YFSETQ. The chain's CDR3 is CASSFSLVAGGSYEQYF. The CDR3 bases are TGCGCCAGCAGCTTCTCCCTAGTAGCGGGGGGTTCCTACGAGCAGTACTTC.

The count of this clone is one. The chain employs TRBV10-3 and TRBJ2-7; 10 bases align to TRBD1. The CDR3 extends over 15 amino acids. CDR1 ENHRY and CDR2 SYGVKD come from the germline V gene. V lost 4 bases, J lost 3 bases, and 6 bases stayed unmatched. CDR3 amino acids: CAISGQGAVGYEQYF. CDR3 bases: TGTGCCATCAGTGGACAGGGGGCGGTGGGCTACGAGCAGTACTTC.

The V and J genes are TRBV5-1 and TRBJ1-2; D not certain. V gave up 0 bases and J gave up 5 bases, with 11 bases separating them. Germline CDR1 SGHRS, CDR2 YFSETQ. This CDR3 has 14 amino acids. The CDR3 sequence: CASSLGQEEYGYTF. The CDR3 nucleotides are TGCGCCAGCAGCTTGGGTCAGGAGGAGTATGGCTACACCTTC.

The CDR3 here is CASSGWTLNQPQHF. CDR3 sequence (DNA): TGTGCCAGCAGTGGCTGGACCCTCAATCAGCCCCAGCATTTT. The genes are TRBV2 and TRBJ1-5; no clear D. CDR3 length: 14 residues. The V gene lost 4 bases and the J gene lost 3 bases, with 10 bases spanning the gap. Germline V lookup: CDR1 SNHLY, CDR2 FYNNEI.

CDR3 amino acids: CASSALPGQGPLGYTF. The CDR3 region has the DNA TGTGCCAGTAGTGCCCTGCCGGGACAGGGTCCCCTCGGCTACACCTTC. J is TRBJ1-2 and V is TRBV19; 9 bases agree with TRBD1. The CDR3 spans 16 residues. After removal of 5 bases from V and 8 bases from J, the junction contained 15 bases not matched to a gene. Germline loops: CDR1 LNHDA, CDR2 SQIVND (reference sequence).